This record concerns one T cell receptor beta chain sequence. Antigen: not known. Clones were sequenced by immunoSEQ multiplex PCR, and TCRdb holds only the in-frame ones, with some missing. Of tens of thousands of clones in the sample, more than 70% were seen once. This record comes from a study of OX40 agonist ivuxolimab in advanced cancers. Turning to the study itself: An agonistic anti-OX40 (CD134) antibody, ivuxolimab, was used to treat the patients. Ivuxolimab, which patients received intravenously every 2 weeks, was dosed at 0.01 to 10 mg/kg. Study-wide findings and caveats: Partial responders at 0.1-3.0 mg/kg had among the lowest clonal expansion.

Researchers took blood at baseline, on cycle 4 day 1, and on cycle 7 day 1. CDR1 is MNHEY, CDR2 SVGAGI, per germline. The CDR3 totals 12 residues. V was pared by 2 bases and J by 6 bases, with 7 bases between. This sequence was found in an adult with an advanced solid tumor such as melanoma, head and neck, liver or kidney cancer. Source: CD4+ or CD8+ T cells sorted from blood, taken in a trial of the OX40 agonist ivuxolimab. J is TRBJ1-1 and V is TRBV6-5, with D hard to call. CDR3 sequence (DNA): TGTGCCAGCAGTTACGAAGTTGCTGAAGCTTTCTTT. Its protein is CASSYEVAEAFF.